This T cell receptor (beta chain) was retrieved from a study of T cells in localized non-small cell lung cancer. Details on this clone: Its specificity is not known.

Produced via immunoSEQ multiplex PCR; TCRdb's table is partial and in-frame only. The repertoire has approximately 5,400 clones, 35% of them found once; the top ten carry more than 8%. The CDR3 runs 12 residues. The germline gives CDR1 SQVTM, CDR2 ANQGSEA. V dropped 8 bases and J dropped 4; count of bases not matched to a gene: 5. The study's findings and limits: Detection in adjacent lung was observed for a median 57 of the top 100 tumor clones. Clonality of T cells reached its maximum in uninvolved adjacent lung, surpassing tumor. Heterogeneity within the tumor remains possible, as just one region underwent sequencing.

Source: lung tumor tissue, taken before any cancer treatment. The receptor comes from a male donor at least 60 years old with stage I squamous cell lung carcinoma. The J gene is TRBJ1-2, the V gene TRBV29-1; TRBD1 agrees at 9 bases. The CDR3 region is CSSMDRGYGYTF. The CDR3 bases are TGCAGCTCGATGGACAGGGGCTATGGCTACACCTTC.